This T cell receptor beta chain originates from a study of T-cell reconstitution after alpha-beta-depleted transplantation in children. Unique molecular identifiers were used in preparing the TCRbeta library. One entry per CDR3 protein, called by TCRdb with MiXCR from the PCR reads. The sample contains some 440,000 distinct CDR3 sequences, about 17% of which appear only once. This clonotype has ten or more counts. The V gene lost 5 bases and the J gene lost 5 bases, with 15 bases spanning the gap. Germline CDR1 and CDR2: SGHVS and FQNEAQ. The CDR3 contains 14 residues. The chain has TRBV7-8 and TRBJ1-2, with D possibly TRBD1 on 5 matching bases. The TCR was taken from a boy less than two years old who had a stem cell transplant for Wiskott-Aldrich syndrome, so the T cells may come from the graft donor. The input for sequencing was PBMCs, mostly from graft donor cells, taken 360 days after TCRalphabeta/CD19-depleted stem cell transplant. The CDR3 protein is CASSRIRAGYGYTF. CDR3 coding DNA: TGTGCCAGCAGCCGGATCAGGGCTGGGTATGGCTACACCTTC.